The 2 T cell receptor beta chains in this list originate from one sample, sequenced in a study of blood T cells in healthy people across ages. For the second PCR, which ran for roughly 7 to 11 cycles, a sample-barcoded 5' primer and a J-beta primer mix were used. Each CDR3 protein is one row after TCRdb ran MiXCR on the 5' RACE reads. The data contain fewer than 950,000 distinct CDR3 sequences, roughly 50% of them seen just once; the ten biggest clones take up about 42%. Source material: blood. Source of these receptors: a man older than 75 in good health.

The rearrangement joins TRBV24-1 to TRBJ2-5; 8 bases line up with TRBD1. The CDR3 runs 15 residues. Germline CDR1 KGHDR, CDR2 SFDVKD. The J segment lost 0 bases and the V segment lost 6 bases, leaving 5 bases of the junction unmatched. The CDR3 nucleotides read TGTGCCACCAGTCCCGCAGGGGGCTACCAAGAGACCCAGTACTTC. This gives the protein CATSPAGGYQETQYF.

Details on this clonotype: The junction shows a germline mismatch at one end, possibly a read error. The J gene is TRBJ2-3, the V gene TRBV20-1; D is undetermined. Germline V lookup: CDR1 DFQATT, CDR2 SNEGSKA (reference sequence). The CDR3 has 12 residues. The CDR3 loop reads CSVRETGVTQYF. The DNA of the CDR3 is TGCAGTGTTAGAGAGACTGGGGTCACGCAGTATTTT.